This record concerns one TCR beta chain sequence. Germline lookup yields CDR1 SGHRS and CDR2 YFSETQ. V shed 0 bases and J 2 bases; nucleotides not matched to a gene: 2. This CDR3 comprises 14 residues. Original processing notes: Amplification of reference gene primers was used by the study to estimate nucleated cell counts. TCRdb's copy holds only in-frame clones and misses some; the assay was immunoSEQ multiplex PCR. D and trimming come from the DNA, and the V and J calls and clone size come from that table. Of around 110,000 clones listed, 85% are singletons. The sample belongs to a study of blood T cell repertoires in COVID-19. Study context: Some COVID-19 samples were acute and others convalescent; all came from the United States, Italy and Spain. T cells, B-cell-depleted T cells, or PBMCs supplied cDNA or gDNA.

The rearrangement uses TRBV5-1 and TRBJ2-7, with 7 bases that match TRBD2. The TCR sequence derives from a man aged 35 to 55 with acute or convalescent COVID-19. The sample comprised peripheral blood. The CDR3 DNA sequence: TGCGCCAGCAGCTTGGGCGGGAGCGCCTACGAGCAGTACTTC. Translated, it gives CASSLGGSAYEQYF.